Each of the 20 T cell receptor beta chains below was sequenced from the same sample in a study of response to subunit inactivated influenza vaccine. TCRdb redid the calling of the RT-PCR reads with MiXCR, one entry per CDR3 protein. The sample records almost 600,000 distinct CDR3 sequences, around 15% being singletons. The starting material was PBMCs from blood, obtained 12 days after vaccination. The source of these receptors is a man aged 45-65 years who received an inactivated influenza vaccine.

The gene calls are TRBV3-1 and TRBJ1-4; maybe TRBD1 (6 bases). V dropped 4 bases and J dropped 7 bases, with 19 bases sitting between them. The CDR3 extends over 16 amino acids. In germline, CDR1 is LGHDT, CDR2 YNNKEL (reference sequence). The CDR3 DNA follows: TGTGCCAGCAGCCGCCAAGTCACAGGGATGGGTGAAAAACTGTTTTTT. It is translated as CASSRQVTGMGEKLFF.

This chain uses TRBV12-3 or TRBV12-4 with TRBJ1-2; no clear D gene. V lost 7 bases to trimming and J lost 3 bases, with 15 bases between them. The CDR3 extends over 14 amino acids. The CDR3 reads CASTLDAAYYGYTF. DNA for the CDR3: TGTGCCAGCACCCTTGACGCCGCGTACTATGGCTACACCTTC.

V is TRBV20-1 and J is TRBJ2-1; 8 nucleotides line up with TRBD2. Germline CDR1 DFQATT, CDR2 SNEGSKA (reference sequence). The CDR3 covers 14 residues. V lost 5 bases and J lost 3; bases outside the gene matches: 6. The CDR3 region is CSAAPGLGYNEQFF. The CDR3 DNA sequence: TGCAGTGCTGCGCCGGGACTAGGCTACAATGAGCAGTTCTTC.

The rearrangement uses TRBV5-1 and TRBJ2-3; a weak D match, TRBD2 (6 bases). Per germline, CDR1 SGHRS and CDR2 YFSETQ. This CDR3 is 16 amino acids long. Trimming removed 4 bases from V and 0 bases from J, with 15 bases in between. CDR3: CASSPGVNPSTDTQYF. CDR3 nucleotides: TGCGCCAGCAGCCCGGGGGTCAACCCAAGCACAGATACGCAGTATTTT.

This clonotype turned up a few times. The V call is TRBV10-3, the J call TRBJ2-1, with 8 bases matching TRBD2. CDR1 is ENHRY and CDR2 is SYGVKD in the germline V gene. Losses at the gene ends were 6 bases for V and 7 bases for J; bases not matched to a gene: 5. CDR3 length: 13 amino acids. In nucleotides, the CDR3 is TGTGCCATCAGGCCGGGACTAGTAAATGAGCAGTTCTTC. Translated: CAIRPGLVNEQFF.

This chain connects TRBV6-2 or TRBV6-3 to TRBJ2-7; D gene uncertain. Trimming removed 3 bases at V and 3 bases at J, with 15 bases between. CDR3 length: 15 residues. Germline CDR1 and CDR2: MNHEY and SVGEGT. CDR3 DNA: TGTGCCAGCAGTTATGCAGTAAACGGCATCTACGAGCAGTACTTC. As protein: CASSYAVNGIYEQYF.

This clonotype was detected a few times. V and J are TRBV20-1 and TRBJ2-1, with D hard to call. Germline-derived CDR1 and CDR2 are DFQATT and SNEGSKA (reference sequence). The CDR3 has 13 amino acids. Trimming took 3 bases from V and 2 from J, leaving 8 bases between them. CDR3 nucleotides: TGCAGTGCTAGGGGTAGCCCCTACAATGAGCAGTTCTTC. Residues: CSARGSPYNEQFF.

This clonotype appeared a few times. The chain carries TRBV5-5 and TRBJ2-7; D may be TRBD2 (7 bases). The CDR3 length is 14 residues. Trimming removed 3 bases from V and 0 bases from J, with 10 bases in between. The germline CDR1 and CDR2 sequences are SGHKS and YYEKEE (reference sequence). In nucleotides, the CDR3 is TGTGCCAGCAGCTCGGGGGGCCTCTCCTACGAGCAGTACTTC. It specifies CASSSGGLSYEQYF.

This clonotype was picked up a small number of times. The chain is built from TRBV20-1 and TRBJ2-1, with 9 nucleotides matching TRBD1. With 4 bases clipped from V and 7 bases from J, the junction kept 11 bases outside the gene matches. Germline V gives CDR1 DFQATT, CDR2 SNEGSKA (reference sequence). The CDR3 sequence is 15 residues long. For the CDR3, the DNA is TGCAGTGCTACCCCACCGGGACAGGGAAAAAATGAGCAGTTCTTC. Residues: CSATPPGQGKNEQFF.

This chain connects TRBV29-1 to TRBJ1-1; TRBD1 is a possible D gene (6 bases). CDR3 length equals 14 residues. Trimming took off 6 bases at V and 7 bases at J, with 21 bases between the two ends. Per the germline V gene, CDR1 is SQVTM and CDR2 is ANQGSEA. CDR3 region: CSVGPGRGIYEAFF. Written as DNA, the CDR3 is TGCAGCGTCGGCCCCGGCAGGGGAATTTATGAAGCTTTCTTT.

This clonotype was counted only a few times. The J gene is TRBJ1-5, the V gene TRBV4-1; no reliable D call. Germline V gene lookup returns CDR1 MGHRA and CDR2 YSYEKL. Trimming shortened V by 0 bases and J by 0 bases, and 6 bases separated the two germline ends. The CDR3 is made up of 15 amino acids. The CDR3 DNA follows: TGCGCCAGCAGCCAAGATTTGACTAGCAATCAGCCCCAGCATTTT. Its translation is CASSQDLTSNQPQHF.

The J gene is TRBJ1-2, the V gene TRBV7-2, with 7 bases aligning to TRBD1. The CDR3 has 14 residues. Per germline, CDR1 SGHTA and CDR2 FQGNSA. J gave up 4 bases and V 5 bases, and 7 bases lay outside the gene matches. CDR3 coding DNA: TGTGCCAGCAGCCGTGACAGGGTATTCTATGGCTACACCTTC. It yields the protein CASSRDRVFYGYTF.

The chain has TRBV28 and TRBJ1-1; D call uncertain. Looked up from germline, CDR1 is MDHEN and CDR2 is SYDVKM. Deletions cut 10 bases from V and 5 bases from J, with 14 bases between. The length of the CDR3 is 12 residues. In nucleotides, the CDR3 is TGTGCCACCCAGGATTTGAGGACTGAAGCTTTCTTT. Residues: CATQDLRTEAFF.

The chain joins TRBV29-1 to TRBJ2-3; unclear D gene. The CDR3 extends over 12 amino acids. The germline V and J ends were trimmed by 5 bases and 4 bases, with 10 bases remaining between them. Germline CDR1 and CDR2: SQVTM and ANQGSEA. CDR3 bases: TGCAGCGTTCCCCTTTGGGCAGATACGCAGTATTTT. Translated, it gives CSVPLWADTQYF.

The V and J genes are TRBV2 and TRBJ2-7; 11 bases agree with TRBD2. Per the germline V gene, CDR1 is SNHLY and CDR2 is FYNNEI. The CDR3 is 15 amino acids. The J segment lost 7 bases and the V segment lost 5 bases, leaving 10 bases of the junction unmatched. CDR3 loop: CASSSQMGLAAEQYF. The CDR3 DNA reads TGTGCCAGCAGTTCTCAAATGGGACTAGCGGCTGAGCAGTACTTC.

V usage is TRBV2 and J usage is TRBJ2-2, with 10 bases lining up with TRBD2. CDR1 and CDR2 (germline): SNHLY, FYNNEI. CDR3 length: 16 residues. V shed 6 bases and J 1 base; nucleotides not matched to a gene: 5. Here the CDR3 DNA reads TGTGCCAGCAGGGCCTCTAGCGGGGGGAACACCGGGGAGCTGTTTTTT. It translates to CASRASSGGNTGELFF.

The V gene is TRBV2, the J gene TRBJ2-2; D tentatively reads TRBD1 or TRBD2 (5 bases each). Germline CDR1 SNHLY, CDR2 FYNNEI. Trimming pared 5 bases from V and 8 bases from J, leaving 15 bases between. The CDR3 is made up of 14 amino acids. The CDR3 sequence: CASSPVRGSGELFF. DNA for the CDR3: TGTGCCAGCAGTCCGGTGAGGGGTTCGGGGGAGCTGTTTTTT.

This clonotype was seen repeatedly, ten times or more. This chain uses TRBV7-9 with TRBJ2-3, with D unclear. Trimming left V 5 bases short and J 1 base short, with 7 bases between. Germline values: CDR1 SEHNR, CDR2 FQNEAQ (reference sequence). This CDR3 has 13 amino acids. CDR3 bases: TGTGCCAGCAGCCAGCCCGGCACAGATACGCAGTATTTT. Translation gives CASSQPGTDTQYF.

This clonotype was recorded a few times. CDR3 DNA sequence: TGCAGTGCTACAGGGGGTACTAGCTCCTACAATGAGCAGTTCTTC. Translated: CSATGGTSSYNEQFF. The chain combines TRBV20-1 with TRBJ2-1; 7 nucleotides align to TRBD1. Germline CDR1 and CDR2: DFQATT and SNEGSKA (reference sequence). CDR3 size: 15 residues. The V segment lost 4 bases and the J segment 0 bases; nucleotides outside the gene matches: 6.

This clonotype showed up many times. This sequence joins TRBV12-3 or TRBV12-4 and TRBJ2-3, with D unresolved. Between the trimmed V and J ends, which lost 6 bases and 4 bases, there was a span of 8 bases. The CDR3 covers 12 residues. The CDR3 reads CASSPRADTQYF. CDR3 coding DNA: TGTGCCAGCAGCCCCCGGGCAGATACGCAGTATTTT.